The T cell receptor (beta chain) under discussion was sequenced for a study of cytomegalovirus exposure and HLA in healthy donors. The PCR contained 60 Vbeta and 13 Jbeta primers. Sequencing used immunoSEQ multiplex PCR; TCRdb keeps in-frame clones, though not all of them. The data show some 180,000 clones, over 70% seen once. The CDR3 spans 18 residues. V was pared by 3 bases and J by 5 bases, with 17 bases of the junction left unmatched. Germline V lookup: CDR1 MNHNS, CDR2 SASEGT. This receptor was identified in a woman aged 55-69 years in good health and CMV-seropositive. Sequencing was carried out using PBMCs. The chain is built from TRBV6-1 and TRBJ2-5; 8 nucleotides line up with TRBD1. The DNA of the CDR3 is TGTGCCAGCAGTGAGTTAGGGGGGTTGACAGGGGTGCAGGAGACCCAGTACTTC. Its translation is CASSELGGLTGVQETQYF.